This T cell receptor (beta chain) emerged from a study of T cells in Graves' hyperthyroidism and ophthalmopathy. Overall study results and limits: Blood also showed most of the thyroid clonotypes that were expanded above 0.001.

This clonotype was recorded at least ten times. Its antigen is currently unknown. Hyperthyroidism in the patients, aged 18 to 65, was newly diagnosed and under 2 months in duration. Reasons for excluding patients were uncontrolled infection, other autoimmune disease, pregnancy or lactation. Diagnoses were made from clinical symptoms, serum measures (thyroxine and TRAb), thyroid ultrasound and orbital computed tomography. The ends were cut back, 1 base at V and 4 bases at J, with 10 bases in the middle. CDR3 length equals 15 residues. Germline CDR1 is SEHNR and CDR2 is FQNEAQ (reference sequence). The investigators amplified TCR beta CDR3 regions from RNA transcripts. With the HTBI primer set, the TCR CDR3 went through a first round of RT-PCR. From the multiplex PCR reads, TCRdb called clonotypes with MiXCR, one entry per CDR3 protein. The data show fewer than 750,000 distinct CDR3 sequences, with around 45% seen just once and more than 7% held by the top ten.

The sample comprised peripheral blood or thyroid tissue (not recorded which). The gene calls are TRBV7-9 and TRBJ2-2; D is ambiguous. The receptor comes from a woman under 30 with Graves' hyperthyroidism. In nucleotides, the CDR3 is TGTGCCAGCAGCTTAGGCTTTGCCATCACCGGGGAGCTGTTTTTT. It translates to CASSLGFAITGELFF.